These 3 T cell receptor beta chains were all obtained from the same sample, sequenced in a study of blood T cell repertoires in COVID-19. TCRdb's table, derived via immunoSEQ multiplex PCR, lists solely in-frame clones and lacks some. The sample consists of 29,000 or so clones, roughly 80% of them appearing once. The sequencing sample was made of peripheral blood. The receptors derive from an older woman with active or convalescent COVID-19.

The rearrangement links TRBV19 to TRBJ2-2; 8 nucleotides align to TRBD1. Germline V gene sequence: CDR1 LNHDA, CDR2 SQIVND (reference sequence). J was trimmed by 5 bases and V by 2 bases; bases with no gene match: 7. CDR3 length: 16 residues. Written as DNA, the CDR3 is TGTGCCAGTAGTATATCGGACAGGGTAGGAACCGGGGAGCTGTTTTTT. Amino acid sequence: CASSISDRVGTGELFF.

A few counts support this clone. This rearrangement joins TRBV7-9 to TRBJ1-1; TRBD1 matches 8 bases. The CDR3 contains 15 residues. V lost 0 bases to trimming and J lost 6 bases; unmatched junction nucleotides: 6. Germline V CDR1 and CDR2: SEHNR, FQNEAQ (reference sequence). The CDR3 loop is CASSLAETGVAEAFF. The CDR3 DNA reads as TGTGCCAGCAGCTTAGCGGAGACAGGGGTAGCTGAAGCTTTCTTT. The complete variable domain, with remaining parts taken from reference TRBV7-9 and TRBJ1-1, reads DTGVSQNPRHKITKRGQNVTFRCDPISEHNRLYWYRQTLGQGPEFLTYFQNEAQLEKSRLLSDRFSAERPKGSFSTLEIQRTEQGDSAMYLCASSLAETGVAEAFFGQGTRLTVV.

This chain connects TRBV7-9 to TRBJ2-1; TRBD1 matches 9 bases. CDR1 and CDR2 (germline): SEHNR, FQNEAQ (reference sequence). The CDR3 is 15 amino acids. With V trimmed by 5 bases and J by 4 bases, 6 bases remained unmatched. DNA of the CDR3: TGTGCCAGCAGCCTTACGACAGGGGGGTACAATGAGCAGTTCTTC. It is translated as CASSLTTGGYNEQFF.